This entry concerns a single T cell receptor beta chain. Germline V gene sequence: CDR1 DFQATT, CDR2 SNEGSKA (reference sequence). This CDR3 spans 14 amino acids. The sample originates from a study of monozygotic twins with inflammatory bowel disease. The cDNA of both the TCRalpha and TCRbeta chains was subjected to two nested PCRs of about 15 and 9 cycles. TCRdb reprocessed the 5' RACE reads and stores each CDR3 protein as one record, lacking DNA. The data include 300,000 to 350,000 distinct CDR3 sequences; the top ten clones carry 2%. The TCR originated in a human donor with ulcerative colitis or Crohn's disease, or a healthy co-twin of an affected twin (not recorded which). V is TRBV20-1 and J is TRBJ1-4; TCRdb lists TRBD1, though no DNA is available to test this call. Input material: blood. The CDR3 region is CSAFHRGPNEKLFF.